The clone carrying this T cell receptor (beta chain) was observed once. The antigen is undetermined. The authors drew about 9.5 milliliters of peripheral blood from each donor. For the second PCR, which ran for about 6 to 11 cycles, a sample-barcoded 5' primer and a J-beta primer mix were used. Every molecule of cDNA carried a tag from a template-switch adaptor with 12 random nucleotides. One entry per CDR3 protein, called by TCRdb with MiXCR from the 5' RACE reads. The profile shows 1.8 million or so distinct CDR3 sequences, about two fifths of them singletons. This sample stems from a study of blood T cells in healthy people across ages. Whole-study results and caveats: CMV infection status of these donors was not known. Estimates based on one million T cells were treated as lower bounds.

V was pared by 2 bases and J by 5 bases, with 13 bases between. The length of the CDR3 is 14 residues. Germline V lookup: CDR1 SGHRS, CDR2 YFSETQ. The receptor's source is a human donor in good health. The rearrangement joins TRBV5-1 to TRBJ1-2; D is unresolved. The sample comprised blood. The CDR3 DNA follows: TGCGCCAGCAGCTTATCCAGAGACTGGTATGGCTACACCTTC. Protein product: CASSLSRDWYGYTF.